Shown below are 5 T cell receptor beta chains from a single sample sequenced in a study of T cell responses to AZD1222 COVID-19 vaccine. Sequencing used immunoSEQ multiplex PCR; TCRdb keeps in-frame clones, though not all of them. Counted here are more than 150,000 clones, approximately 90% occurring once; the ten biggest clones make up 3% to 3.5%. The sample was peripheral blood, taken 28 days after the second AZD1222 dose. These receptors were collected from an adult who received the AZD1222 COVID-19 vaccine.

The CDR3 reads CATPWTGVGGYTF. The CDR3 DNA reads as TGTGCCACTCCGTGGACAGGGGTGGGTGGCTACACCTTC. The V and J genes are TRBV7-9 and TRBJ1-2; TRBD1 agrees at 9 bases. Germline V gene data show CDR1 as SEHNR and CDR2 as FQNEAQ (reference sequence). The CDR3 length is 13 residues. The trim removed 10 bases at V and 7 bases at J, leaving 10 bases unmatched. The whole variable domain, remainder taken from reference TRBV7-9 and TRBJ1-2, is DTGVSQNPRHKITKRGQNVTFRCDPISEHNRLYWYRQTLGQGPEFLTYFQNEAQLEKSRLLSDRFSAERPKGSFSTLEIQRTEQGDSAMYLCATPWTGVGGYTFGSGTRLTVV.

This chain uses TRBV5-1 with TRBJ2-3, with D possibly being TRBD2 (5 bases). The V end was cut by 0 bases, the J end by 2 bases, with 10 bases between. From germline, CDR1 is SGHRS and CDR2 YFSETQ. This CDR3 is built from 15 residues. The CDR3 nucleotides are TGCGCCAGCAGCTTGGCCGAGCGGCACACAGATACGCAGTATTTT. It translates to CASSLAERHTDTQYF.

This chain connects TRBV28 to TRBJ1-2; TRBD1 is a possible D gene (5 bases). The CDR3 loop spans 15 amino acids. Germline-derived CDR1 and CDR2 are MDHEN and SYDVKM. Trimming took 7 bases from V and 0 from J, leaving 15 bases between them. CDR3 nucleotide sequence: TGTGCCAGCACCAGATGGGGGAACACTAACTATGGCTACACCTTC. Translation gives CASTRWGNTNYGYTF.

The rearrangement links TRBV10-1 to TRBJ1-5; TRBD1 is a possible D gene (6 bases). The V gene's germline CDR1 is WNHNN and CDR2 SYGVQD (reference sequence). This CDR3 has 14 amino acids. Trimming stripped 11 bases from V and 5 bases from J, with 19 bases between. The CDR3 reads CAHKGTGGYQPQHF. Here the CDR3 DNA reads TGCGCCCACAAAGGCACGGGGGGCTATCAGCCCCAGCATTTT.

In nucleotides, the CDR3 is TGTGCCAGTAGGGACAGGGCTGGGGCCAACGTCCTGACTTTC. This codes for CASRDRAGANVLTF. V usage is TRBV19 and J usage is TRBJ2-6; TRBD1 matches at 8 bases. Germline CDR1 is LNHDA and CDR2 is SQIVND (reference sequence). The V and J ends lost 6 bases and 2 bases, in that order; junction bases with no gene match: 0. This CDR3 contains 14 residues. Using reference TRBV19 and TRBJ2-6 for the parts outside the CDR3, the full variable domain is DGGITQSPKYLFRKEGQNVTLSCEQNLNHDAMYWYRQDPGQGLRLIYYSQIVNDFQKGDIAEGYSVSREKKESFPLTVTSAQKNPTAFYLCASRDRAGANVLTFGAGSRLTVL.